The 18 T cell receptor beta chains below come from one sample, sequenced in a study of response to subunit inactivated influenza vaccine. One entry per CDR3 protein results from TCRdb running MiXCR on the RT-PCR reads. Of about 800,000 distinct CDR3 sequences in the sample, 21% were seen once. The input for sequencing was PBMCs from blood, taken roughly 5 days after vaccination. These receptors all stem from a man aged 45-65 years who received an inactivated influenza vaccine.

The chain carries TRBV11-2 and TRBJ2-1; D is unclear. Trimming cost V 3 bases and J 2 bases, with 8 bases left between them. Germline CDR1 SGHAT, CDR2 FQNNGV. The CDR3 loop spans 14 amino acids. CDR3: CASSFTPAYNEQFF. CDR3 nucleotides: TGTGCCAGCAGCTTCACTCCGGCCTACAATGAGCAGTTCTTC.

This clonotype was counted ten times or more. The rearrangement joins TRBV7-8 to TRBJ1-2; D remains ambiguous. Germline loops: CDR1 SGHVS, CDR2 FQNEAQ. V lost 1 base, J lost 4 bases, and 10 bases lay in between. This CDR3 is built from 14 residues. CDR3 residues: CASSLVKGGYGYTF. The CDR3 DNA reads TGTGCCAGCAGCTTAGTAAAAGGAGGCTATGGCTACACCTTC.

This clonotype was observed a handful of times. V gene TRBV12-3 or TRBV12-4 combines with J gene TRBJ2-7; D tentatively reads TRBD1 or TRBD2 (5 bases each). V shed 3 bases and J shed 6 bases, with 12 bases lying between them. The CDR3 is made up of 13 amino acids. CDR3 coding DNA: TGTGCCAGCAGTTTCGACAGACTATCCGAGCAGTACTTC. Its protein product is CASSFDRLSEQYF.

The gene calls are TRBV7-6 and TRBJ2-3; D gene uncertain. The CDR3 contains 16 residues. CDR1 and CDR2 from the germline V gene are SGHVS and FNYEAQ. V was shortened by 2 bases and J by 3 bases, with 15 bases between the two germline ends. The DNA of the CDR3 is TGTGCCAGCAGCTTAATCGCAGGAACCACAACAGATACGCAGTATTTT. Its protein is CASSLIAGTTTDTQYF. Drawing the rest from reference TRBV7-6 and TRBJ2-3, the complete variable domain is GAGVSQSPRYKVTKRGQDVALRCDPISGHVSLYWYRQALGQGPEFLTYFNYEAQQDKSGLPNDRFSAERPEGSISTLTIQRTEQRDSAMYRCASSLIAGTTTDTQYFGPGTRLTVL.

The CDR3 region is CASSQGLSGDGTQYF. Written as DNA, the CDR3 is TGCGCCAGCAGCCAGGGCTTATCGGGGGATGGGACCCAGTACTTC. The chain recombines TRBV4-1 with TRBJ2-5, with D possibly matching TRBD2 (6 bases). Per germline, CDR1 MGHRA and CDR2 YSYEKL. Trimming pared 3 bases from V and 7 bases from J, leaving 18 bases between. The CDR3 sequence is 15 residues long.

This clonotype was detected a few times. This chain joins TRBV27 and TRBJ2-1; 8 nucleotides match TRBD2. CDR1 is MNHEY, CDR2 SMNVEV, per germline (reference sequence). V dropped 5 bases and J dropped 0; count of bases not matched to a gene: 3. The CDR3 is made up of 15 amino acids. The DNA for the CDR3 is TGTGCCAGCAGTGCTGGGACTAGCTCCTACAATGAGCAGTTCTTC. Amino acid sequence: CASSAGTSSYNEQFF.

This clonotype was detected a few times. This chain joins TRBV10-1 and TRBJ2-7, with D hard to call. The CDR3 length is 12 residues. From germline, CDR1 is WNHNN and CDR2 SYGVQD (reference sequence). V lost 11 bases, J lost 5 bases, and 16 bases lay in between. The CDR3 spells CARAQARDEQYF. CDR3 DNA sequence: TGCGCCCGCGCCCAGGCCCGGGACGAGCAGTACTTC.

This clonotype was seen ten or more times. The chain employs TRBV29-1 and TRBJ1-1; D not certain. The CDR3 runs 15 residues. Germline CDR1 reads SQVTM; CDR2 reads ANQGSEA. The ends were cut back, 7 bases at V and 0 bases at J, with 18 bases in the middle. The DNA for the CDR3 is TGCAGCGCTAGGTCCGGGCCAGTGATGAACACTGAAGCTTTCTTT. It specifies CSARSGPVMNTEAFF.

The table lists this clonotype with a few counts. The chain is built from TRBV15 and TRBJ1-5; unclear D gene. In germline, CDR1 is LNHNV, CDR2 YYDKDF (reference sequence). Trimming took off 1 base at V and 5 bases at J, with 6 bases between the two ends. The CDR3 contains 13 residues. CDR3 in amino acids: CATSRAGDQPQHF. For the CDR3, the DNA is TGTGCCACCAGCAGAGCCGGGGATCAGCCCCAGCATTTT.

This sequence joins TRBV11-2 and TRBJ2-7; D possibly matches TRBD1 or TRBD2 (5 bases each). The CDR3 is 15 amino acids. Germline V gene data show CDR1 as SGHAT and CDR2 as FQNNGV. Trimming pared 4 bases from V and 6 bases from J, leaving 19 bases between. In DNA, the CDR3 is TGTGCCAGCAGCTATACACGGGGCTCGGCTCCCGAGCAGTACTTC. It codes for CASSYTRGSAPEQYF.

Only a few counts were recorded for this clonotype. The J gene is TRBJ1-1, the V gene TRBV11-2, with 9 bases fitting TRBD1. The germline CDR1 and CDR2 sequences are SGHAT and FQNNGV. The junction had 9 bases not matched to a gene; V was cut back by 5 bases and J by 5 bases. This CDR3 spans 15 amino acids. This CDR3 is CASSPAGQGSTEAFF. The CDR3 DNA is TGTGCCAGCAGCCCTGCTGGACAGGGGAGTACTGAAGCTTTCTTT.

The chain recombines TRBV20-1 with TRBJ2-1; maybe TRBD2 (6 bases). Germline values: CDR1 DFQATT, CDR2 SNEGSKA (reference sequence). CDR3 length: 18 amino acids. V was clipped by 1 base and J by 0 bases, with 19 bases between them. CDR3 DNA: TGCAGTGCTAGAGTGGCCCCGCGGAGGGTTTTCTCCTACAATGAGCAGTTCTTC. It codes for CSARVAPRRVFSYNEQFF.

The chain is built from TRBV6-5 and TRBJ2-3; TRBD1 might be the D (5 bases). Per the germline V gene, CDR1 is MNHEY and CDR2 is SVGAGI. Trimming left V 2 bases short and J 1 base short, with 16 bases between. The CDR3 runs 17 residues. The CDR3 loop reads CASSYKGVILGTDTQYF. CDR3 nucleotide sequence: TGTGCCAGCAGTTACAAAGGGGTCATTCTGGGCACAGATACGCAGTATTTT.

The V gene is TRBV7-9, the J gene TRBJ2-2; possible D gene TRBD1, 6 bases. Germline CDR1 reads SEHNR; CDR2 reads FQNEAQ (reference sequence). The CDR3 runs 14 residues. Deletions cut 3 bases from V and 6 bases from J, with 11 bases between. CDR3 loop: CASSLATGSGELFF. In nucleotides, the CDR3 is TGTGCCAGCAGCTTGGCGACAGGCTCCGGGGAGCTGTTTTTT.

In DNA, the CDR3 is TGTGCCAGCAGTCCCACCTCGACAGGGCAGCGCAATCAGCCCCAGCATTTT. Translation gives CASSPTSTGQRNQPQHF. The chain uses TRBV12-3 or TRBV12-4 and TRBJ1-5; 7 bases align to TRBD1. J gave up 2 bases and V 5 bases, and 12 bases lay outside the gene matches. This CDR3 is 17 amino acids long.

This clonotype was counted many times. The CDR3 DNA follows: TGCAGCGTTGTGCGATTTGATGAGCAGTTCTTC. Encoded protein: CSVVRFDEQFF. The chain links TRBV29-1 to TRBJ2-1; D ambiguous. Trimming took 4 bases from V and 8 from J, leaving 9 bases between them. This CDR3 region has 11 residues. Germline V gene data show CDR1 as SQVTM and CDR2 as ANQGSEA.

This clonotype was seen a few times. CDR3 bases: TGTGCCAGCAGTGCTAACAGGGGGACCACTGAAGCTTTCTTT. It translates to CASSANRGTTEAFF. The chain joins TRBV12-3 or TRBV12-4 to TRBJ1-1; 8 bases are shared with TRBD1. V gave up 5 bases and J gave up 4 bases; unmatched junction bases: 6. CDR3 length: 14 amino acids.

J is TRBJ2-3 and V is TRBV7-2; 9 bases align to TRBD2. V shed 2 bases, J shed 4 bases, and the junction held 4 bases outside the gene matches. This CDR3 is built from 15 residues. From germline, CDR1 is SGHTA and CDR2 FQGNSA. CDR3 region: CASSLMRGGPDTQYF. DNA of the CDR3: TGTGCCAGCAGCTTAATGCGGGGGGGCCCAGATACGCAGTATTTT.